This T cell receptor beta chain is drawn from a study of radiotherapy plus CTLA-4 blockade in lung cancer (dated by TCRdb to the late 2010s). At the level of the whole study: Objective responses occurred in 18% of enrolled patients, and about 33% achieved disease control.

The germline V gene encodes CDR1 SGHAT and CDR2 FQNNGV. Including cysteine and phenylalanine, the CDR3 has 17 amino acids. Only CDR3 DNA remains: 51 bases, in frame from the first base. The germline ends are 17 bases apart after V is trimmed by 1 base and J by 3 bases. Library prep was done by the immunoSEQ multiplex PCR assay. TCRdb re-hosts the immuneACCESS table, in-frame sequences only. Its copies lack some clones; in the studies checked, an unresolved V gene accounts for under half of them, and the cause for the rest is not known. The sample table records roughly 59,000 clones; approximately 68% of these occur just once. Around 8% of the sample lies in the top ten. On this clone: This receptor's antigen is unknown. Base qualities are not recorded, but no much larger clone differs from it by a single base.

The study tested focal radiation therapy combined with CTLA-4 blockade (ipilimumab) in patients with chemo-refractory metastatic non-small-cell lung cancer. Overall study outcomes, separate from this receptor: Increased serum interferon-beta after radiation, together with early dynamic changes in blood T cell clones, were reported to be the strongest predictors of response. After treatment with radiotherapy and ipilimumab, TCR clones that originated in tumors expanded in peripheral blood.

This sequence was found in a human donor with non-small cell lung cancer whose response to radiotherapy plus ipilimumab could not be evaluated. The rearrangement combines TRBV11-2 with TRBJ2-3; 6 matching bases give a weak D call of TRBD2. Source: peripheral blood, taken from a patient treated with radiotherapy plus ipilimumab. CDR3 sequence: CASSLVSGDWGTDTQYF. The DNA is TGTGCCAGCAGCTTAGTCTCGGGGGACTGGGGTACAGATACGCAGTATTTT.